Listed below are T cell receptor beta chains from one sample, sequenced in a study of identical twins. TCRdb used MiXCR to reprocess the 5' RACE reads, holding one entry per CDR3 protein. The sample holds some 260,000 distinct CDR3 sequences, about an eighth seen once. The sequencing input was memory (CD45RO+) T cells sorted from blood. These receptors all come from a young woman in good health. The CDR3 runs from the conserved cysteine through the conserved F or W. A D gene is named only where the DNA matches it firmly. Expanded clones are given a class, and other clones once, few, many or no size at all.

V	size	D	J	DNA	CDR3
TRBV6-2/TRBV6-3	-	-	TRBJ2-5	TGTGCCAGCAGTTACGGACCCCACCGTGGAGAGACCCAGTACTTC	CASSYGPHRGETQYF
TRBV27	-	TRBD1	TRBJ2-3	TGTGCCAGCAGCAGAAGGGGGGACAGGGCACCAGGGGATACGCAGTATTTT	CASSRRGDRAPGDTQYF
TRBV25-1	few	TRBD1	TRBJ1-6	TGTGCCAGCAGTTGGGACAGGGATAATTCACCCCTCCACTTT	CASSWDRDNSPLHF
TRBV2	-	TRBD1	TRBJ1-4	TGTGCCAGCAGCCGGGACAGAAATGAAAAACTGTTTTTT	CASSRDRNEKLFF
TRBV5-1	-	TRBD2	TRBJ2-6	TGCGCCAGCAGCTTTCTAGCGGGGGGACTCTCTGGGGCCAACGTCCTGACTTTC	CASSFLAGGLSGANVLTF
TRBV5-1	few	-	TRBJ1-1	TGCGCCAGCAGCTTGGCGGTCCGCGAAAAGAACACTGAAGCTTTCTTT	CASSLAVREKNTEAFF
TRBV29-1	-	-	TRBJ1-2	TGCAGCGTGGCGGGGACGAGGGAGGGCTATGGCTACACCTTC	CSVAGTREGYGYTF
TRBV11-2	many	TRBD2	TRBJ2-7	TGTGCCAGCAGCTTAGAATCTAGCGGGAGGGCCGGGCAGTACTTC	CASSLESSGRAGQYF
TRBV5-8	-	-	TRBJ1-1	TGTGCCAGCAGGCGGCGAAGTACTGAAGCTTTCTTT	CASRRRSTEAFF
TRBV4-1	-	-	TRBJ2-3	TGCGCCAGCAGCCAACAGGAGGGTGATACGCAGTATTTT	CASSQQEGDTQYF
TRBV12-3/TRBV12-4	-	-	TRBJ1-3	TGTGCCAGCAGTTTACAGGGCTGGGGAAACACCATATATTTT	CASSLQGWGNTIYF
TRBV11-2	-	TRBD2	TRBJ2-3	TGTGCCAGCAGCTTTATCCTAGCGGGAGGCACAGATACGCAGTATTTT	CASSFILAGGTDTQYF
TRBV5-1	-	TRBD1	TRBJ2-3	TGCGCCAGCAGCCCGGACAGGGCTCGCACAGATACGCAGTATTTT	CASSPDRARTDTQYF
TRBV20-1	few	-	TRBJ2-3	TGCAGTGCTATGGGGCGGTCAGATACGCAGTATTTT	CSAMGRSDTQYF
TRBV5-1	many	TRBD1	TRBJ2-1	TGCGCCAGCAGCTTGACAGGGGCTAACAATGAGCAGTTCTTC	CASSLTGANNEQFF
TRBV10-3	many	-	TRBJ1-1	TGTGCCATCTCACCGGGGGAGAACACTGAAGCTTTCTTT	CAISPGENTEAFF
TRBV9	few	-	TRBJ2-1	TGTGCCAGCAGCGCCCCCTCGGATGAGCAGTTCTTC	CASSAPSDEQFF
TRBV10-3	many	-	TRBJ2-7	TGTGCCATCAGTGTATCGGACGAGCAGTACTTC	CAISVSDEQYF
TRBV5-1	few	TRBD1	TRBJ2-7	TGCGCCAGCAGCTTAACCATCGGGACAGGGCAACACGAGCAGTACTTC	CASSLTIGTGQHEQYF
TRBV7-9	few	TRBD1	TRBJ1-1	TGTGCCAGCAGCTTTGACAGGGAAACTGAAGCTTTCTTT	CASSFDRETEAFF
TRBV20-1	-	-	TRBJ2-3	TGCAGTGCTAGTGTCCCAGATACGCAGTATTTT	CSASVPDTQYF
TRBV4-1	-	-	TRBJ1-6	TGCGCCAGCAGCCAAGCGGCTTCACCCCTCCACTTT	CASSQAASPLHF
TRBV10-3	once	-	TRBJ2-7	TGTGCCATCAGTGAGGGGGCCCCCTACGAGCAGTACTTC	CAISEGAPYEQYF
TRBV7-6	few	TRBD1	TRBJ2-1	TGTGCCAGCAGCCCACAACGGGACAGGGGCGCTGATGAGCAGTTCTTC	CASSPQRDRGADEQFF
TRBV10-3	few	TRBD2	TRBJ2-1	TGTGCCCACGCCGGGACTAGCGGCTACAATGAGCAGTTCTTC	CAHAGTSGYNEQFF
TRBV19	few	TRBD2	TRBJ2-1	TGTGCCAGTAGAAAGCGGGAGGGTAATGAGCAGTTCTTC	CASRKREGNEQFF
TRBV5-1	-	TRBD1	TRBJ1-5	TGCGCCAGCAGCTTCGGAACAGGGGAATGGAGCAATCAGCCCCAGCATTTT	CASSFGTGEWSNQPQHF
TRBV5-1	-	-	TRBJ1-2	TGCGCCAGCAGCTTGGAGGGCAGGGGAGCTAACTATGGCTACACCTTC	CASSLEGRGANYGYTF